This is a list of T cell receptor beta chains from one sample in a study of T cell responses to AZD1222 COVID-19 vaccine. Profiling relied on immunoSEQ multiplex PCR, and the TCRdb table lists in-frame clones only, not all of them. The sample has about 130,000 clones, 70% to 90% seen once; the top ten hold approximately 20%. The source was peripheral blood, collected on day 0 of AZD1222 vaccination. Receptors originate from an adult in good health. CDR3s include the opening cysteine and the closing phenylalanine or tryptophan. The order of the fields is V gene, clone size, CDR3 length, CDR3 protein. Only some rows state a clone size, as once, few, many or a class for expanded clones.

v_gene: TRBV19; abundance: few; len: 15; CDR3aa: CASSIPTGGGEKLFF
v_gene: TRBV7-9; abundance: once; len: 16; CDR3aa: CASSLWGQGSNQPQHF
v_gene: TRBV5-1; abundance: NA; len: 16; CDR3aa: CASSPAPGQGNYGYTF
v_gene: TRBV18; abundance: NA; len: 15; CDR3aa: CASSPTSGGSETQYF
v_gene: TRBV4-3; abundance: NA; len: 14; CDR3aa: CASSQVRRQETQYF
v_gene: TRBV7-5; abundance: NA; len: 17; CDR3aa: CARSLRGRILVVDTQYF
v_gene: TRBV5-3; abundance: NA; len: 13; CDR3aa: CARSLSFNYGYTF
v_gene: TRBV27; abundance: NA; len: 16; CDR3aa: CASSSPRGGGTDTQYF
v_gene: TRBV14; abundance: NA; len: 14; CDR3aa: CASSPAAGGEKLFF
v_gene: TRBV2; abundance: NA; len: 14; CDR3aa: CASSEEGGTDTQYF
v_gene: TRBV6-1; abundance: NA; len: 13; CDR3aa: CASSEVRDGEQYF
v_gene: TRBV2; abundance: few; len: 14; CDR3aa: CASKPDRNTGELFF
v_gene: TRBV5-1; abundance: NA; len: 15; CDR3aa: CASSPTSRAGYGYTF
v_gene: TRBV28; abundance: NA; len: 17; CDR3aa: CASSFSGVGRANTEAFF
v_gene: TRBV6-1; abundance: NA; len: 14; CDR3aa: CASRGQGPTYEQYF
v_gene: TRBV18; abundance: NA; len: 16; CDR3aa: CASSPRRSQNTGELFF
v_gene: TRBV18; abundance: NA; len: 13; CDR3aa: CASSPTWRTGAFF
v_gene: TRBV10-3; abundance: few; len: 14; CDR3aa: CAISESGDRYEQYF
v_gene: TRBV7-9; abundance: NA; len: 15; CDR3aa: CASSFAGGESYGYTF
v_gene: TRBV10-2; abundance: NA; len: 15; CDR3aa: CASRQKWGLNTEAFF
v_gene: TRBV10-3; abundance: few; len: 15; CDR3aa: CAISGTGTSGTNSFF
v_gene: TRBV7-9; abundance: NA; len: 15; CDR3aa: CASSLAGPHYNEQFF
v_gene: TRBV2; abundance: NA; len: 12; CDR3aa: CAAHRNVGELFF
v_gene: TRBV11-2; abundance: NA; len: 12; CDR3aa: CASSFAGNTIYF
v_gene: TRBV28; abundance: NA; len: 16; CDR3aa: CASSLRQTGFRYGYTF
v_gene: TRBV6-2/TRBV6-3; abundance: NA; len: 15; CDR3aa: CASSYSDTARNEQFF
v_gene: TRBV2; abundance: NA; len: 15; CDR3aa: CASSPTGAPGEKLFF
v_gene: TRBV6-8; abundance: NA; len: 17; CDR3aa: CASSYPRQGPGVSPLHF
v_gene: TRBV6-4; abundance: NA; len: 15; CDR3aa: CASSNRGLGTDTQYF
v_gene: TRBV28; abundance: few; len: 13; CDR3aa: CASGGQGTDTQYF
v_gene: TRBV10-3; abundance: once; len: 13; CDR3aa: CAISTVEGQPQHF